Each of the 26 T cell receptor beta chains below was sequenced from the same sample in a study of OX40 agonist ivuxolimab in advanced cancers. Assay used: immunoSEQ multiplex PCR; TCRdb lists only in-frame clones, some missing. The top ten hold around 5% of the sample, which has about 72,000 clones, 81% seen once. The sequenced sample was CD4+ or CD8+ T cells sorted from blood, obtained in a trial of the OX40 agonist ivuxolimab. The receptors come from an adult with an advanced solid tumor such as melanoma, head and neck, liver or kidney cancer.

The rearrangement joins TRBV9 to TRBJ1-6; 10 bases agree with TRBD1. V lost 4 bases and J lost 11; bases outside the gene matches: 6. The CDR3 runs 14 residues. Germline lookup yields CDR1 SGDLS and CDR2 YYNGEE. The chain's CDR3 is CASSPRTGGTPLHF. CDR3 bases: TGTGCCAGCAGCCCGCGGACAGGGGGGACACCCCTCCACTTT.

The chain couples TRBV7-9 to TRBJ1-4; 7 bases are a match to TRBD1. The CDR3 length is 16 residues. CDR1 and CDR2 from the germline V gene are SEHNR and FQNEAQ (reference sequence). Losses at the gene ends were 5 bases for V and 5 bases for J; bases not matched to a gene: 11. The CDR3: CASSTNPDRLNEKLFF. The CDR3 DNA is TGTGCCAGCAGCACCAACCCGGACAGGTTAAATGAAAAACTGTTTTTT.

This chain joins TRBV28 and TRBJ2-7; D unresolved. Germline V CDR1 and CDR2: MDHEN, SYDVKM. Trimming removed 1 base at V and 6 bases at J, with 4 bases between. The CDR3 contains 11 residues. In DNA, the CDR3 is TGTGCCAGCAGTTTATCGCGCGAGCAGTACTTC. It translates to CASSLSREQYF. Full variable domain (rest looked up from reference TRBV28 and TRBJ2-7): DVKVTQSSRYLVKRTGEKVFLECVQDMDHENMFWYRQDPGLGLRLIYFSYDVKMKEKGDIPEGYSVSREKKERFSLILESASTNQTSMYLCASSLSREQYFGPGTRLTVT.

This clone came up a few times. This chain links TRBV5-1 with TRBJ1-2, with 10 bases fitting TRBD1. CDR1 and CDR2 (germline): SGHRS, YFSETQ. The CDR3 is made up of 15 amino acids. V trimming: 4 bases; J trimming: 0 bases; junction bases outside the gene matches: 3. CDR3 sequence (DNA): TGCGCCAGCAGCCGGGACAGGGGTTCTAACTATGGCTACACCTTC. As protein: CASSRDRGSNYGYTF.

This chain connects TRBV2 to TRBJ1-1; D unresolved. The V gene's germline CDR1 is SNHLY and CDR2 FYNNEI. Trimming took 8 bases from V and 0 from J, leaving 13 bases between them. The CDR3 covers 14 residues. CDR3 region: CASQTLGLNTEAFF. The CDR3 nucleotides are TGTGCCAGCCAGACATTGGGCCTGAACACTGAAGCTTTCTTT.

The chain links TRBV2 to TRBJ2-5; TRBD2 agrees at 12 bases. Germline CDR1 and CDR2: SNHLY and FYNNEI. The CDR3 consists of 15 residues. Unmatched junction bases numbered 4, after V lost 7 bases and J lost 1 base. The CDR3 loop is CASNLLAGGQETQYF. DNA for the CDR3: TGTGCCAGCAACCTACTAGCGGGGGGCCAAGAGACCCAGTACTTC.

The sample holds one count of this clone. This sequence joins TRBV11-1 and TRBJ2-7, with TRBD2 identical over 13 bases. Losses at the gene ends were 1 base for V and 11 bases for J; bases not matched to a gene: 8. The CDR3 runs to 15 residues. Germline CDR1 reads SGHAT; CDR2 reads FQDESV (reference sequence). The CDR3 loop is CASSLDRTSGSKEYF. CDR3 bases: TGTGCCAGCAGCTTAGATCGGACTAGCGGGAGCAAGGAGTACTTC.

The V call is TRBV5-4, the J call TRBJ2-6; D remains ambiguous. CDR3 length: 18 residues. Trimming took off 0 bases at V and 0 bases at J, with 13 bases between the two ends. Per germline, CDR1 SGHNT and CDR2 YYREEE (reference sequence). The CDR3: CASSLDGHLPSGANVLTF. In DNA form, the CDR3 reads TGTGCCAGCAGCTTGGATGGGCATCTCCCCTCTGGGGCCAACGTCCTGACTTTC.

For the CDR3, the DNA is TGTGCCAGCAGCTTATTAGGACTAGAGGCAGATACGCAGTATTTT. Its protein is CASSLLGLEADTQYF. The rearrangement uses TRBV7-9 and TRBJ2-3; 7 positions match TRBD2. CDR3 length: 15 residues. Germline V gene lookup returns CDR1 SEHNR and CDR2 FQNEAQ (reference sequence). With 2 bases clipped from V and 4 bases from J, the junction kept 6 bases outside the gene matches.

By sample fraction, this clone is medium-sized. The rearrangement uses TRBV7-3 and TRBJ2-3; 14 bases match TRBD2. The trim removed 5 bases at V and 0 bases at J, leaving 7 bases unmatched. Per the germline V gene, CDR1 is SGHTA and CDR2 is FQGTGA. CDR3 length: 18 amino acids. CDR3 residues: CASSQGTSGSRSTDTQYF. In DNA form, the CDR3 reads TGTGCCAGCAGCCAGGGGACTAGCGGGAGTCGGAGCACAGATACGCAGTATTTT. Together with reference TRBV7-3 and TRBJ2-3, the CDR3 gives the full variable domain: GAGVSQTPSNKVTEKGKYVELRCDPISGHTALYWYRQSLGQGPEFLIYFQGTGAADDSGLPNDRFFAVRPEGSVSTLKIQRTERGDSAVYLCASSQGTSGSRSTDTQYFGPGTRLTVL.

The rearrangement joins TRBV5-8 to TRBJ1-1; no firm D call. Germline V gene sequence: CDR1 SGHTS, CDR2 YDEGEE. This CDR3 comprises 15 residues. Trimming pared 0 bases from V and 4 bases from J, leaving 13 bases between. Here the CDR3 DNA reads TGTGCCAGCAGCTTGGACGTACGGGGTGGCACTGAAGCTTTCTTT. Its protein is CASSLDVRGGTEAFF.

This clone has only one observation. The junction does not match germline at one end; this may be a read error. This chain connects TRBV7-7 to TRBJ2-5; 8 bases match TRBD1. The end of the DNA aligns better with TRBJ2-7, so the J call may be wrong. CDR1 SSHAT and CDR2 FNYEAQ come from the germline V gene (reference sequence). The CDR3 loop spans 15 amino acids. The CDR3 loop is CASSLGTGRYYEQYF. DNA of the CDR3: TGTGCTAGCAGCTTAGGGACAGGTAGATACTACGAGCAGTACTTC.

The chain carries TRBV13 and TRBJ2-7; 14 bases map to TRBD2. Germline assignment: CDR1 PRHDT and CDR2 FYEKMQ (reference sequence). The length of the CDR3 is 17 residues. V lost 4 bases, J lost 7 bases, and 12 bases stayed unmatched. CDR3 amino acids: CASSSTKGLAGVGEQYF. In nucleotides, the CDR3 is TGTGCCAGCAGCTCCACGAAGGGACTAGCGGGAGTGGGTGAGCAGTACTTC. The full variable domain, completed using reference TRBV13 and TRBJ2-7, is AAGVIQSPRHLIKEKRETATLKCYPIPRHDTVYWYQQGPGQDPQFLISFYEKMQSDKGSIPDRFSAQQFSDYHSELNMSSLELGDSALYFCASSSTKGLAGVGEQYFGPGTRLTVT.

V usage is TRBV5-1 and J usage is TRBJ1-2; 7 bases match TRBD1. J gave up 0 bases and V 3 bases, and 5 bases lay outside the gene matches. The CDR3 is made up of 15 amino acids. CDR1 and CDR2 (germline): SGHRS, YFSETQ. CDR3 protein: CASSYGGTANYGYTF. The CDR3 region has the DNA TGCGCCAGCAGCTATGGAGGGACAGCTAACTATGGCTACACCTTC.

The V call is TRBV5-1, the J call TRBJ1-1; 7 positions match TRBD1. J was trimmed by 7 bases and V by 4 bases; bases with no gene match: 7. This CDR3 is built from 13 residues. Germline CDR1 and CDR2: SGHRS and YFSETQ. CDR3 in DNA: TGCGCCAGCAGCCCGACAGGGCAGGGTGAAGCTTTCTTT. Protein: CASSPTGQGEAFF.

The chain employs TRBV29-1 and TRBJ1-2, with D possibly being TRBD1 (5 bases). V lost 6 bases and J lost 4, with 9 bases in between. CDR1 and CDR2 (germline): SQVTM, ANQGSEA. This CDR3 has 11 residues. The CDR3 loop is CSVGGFYGYTF. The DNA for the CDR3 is TGCAGCGTGGGGGGGTTCTATGGCTACACCTTC.

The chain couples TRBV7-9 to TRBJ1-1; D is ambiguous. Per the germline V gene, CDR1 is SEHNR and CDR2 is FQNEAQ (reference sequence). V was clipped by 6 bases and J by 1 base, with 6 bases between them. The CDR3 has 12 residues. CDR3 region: CASRVPNTEAFF. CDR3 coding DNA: TGTGCCAGCAGGGTCCCGAACACTGAAGCTTTCTTT.

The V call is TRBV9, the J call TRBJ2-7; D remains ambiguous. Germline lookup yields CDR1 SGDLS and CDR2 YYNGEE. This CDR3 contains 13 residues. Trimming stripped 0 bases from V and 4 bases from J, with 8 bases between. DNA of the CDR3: TGTGCCAGCAGCGTAGACGGCGGTTACGAGCAGTACTTC. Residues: CASSVDGGYEQYF.

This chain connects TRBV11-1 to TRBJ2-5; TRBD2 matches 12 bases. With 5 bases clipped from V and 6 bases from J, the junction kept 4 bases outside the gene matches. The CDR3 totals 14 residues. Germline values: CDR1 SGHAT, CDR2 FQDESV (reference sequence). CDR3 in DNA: TGTGCCAGCAGCCCTAGCGGGAGGGGAAAGACCCAGTACTTC. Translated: CASSPSGRGKTQYF.

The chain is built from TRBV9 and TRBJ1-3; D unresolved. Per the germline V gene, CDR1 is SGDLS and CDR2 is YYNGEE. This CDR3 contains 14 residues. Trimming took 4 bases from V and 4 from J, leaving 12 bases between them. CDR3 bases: TGTGCCAGCAGCTTAACTCAGGTCGGAAACACCATATATTTT. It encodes CASSLTQVGNTIYF.

The CDR3 nucleotides are TGTGCCAGCAGCTTCACACAGGGGTTCACTGAAGCTTTCTTT. Protein product: CASSFTQGFTEAFF. The V call is TRBV7-2, the J call TRBJ1-1; 7 bases align to TRBD1. The CDR3 loop spans 14 amino acids. Germline V CDR1 and CDR2: SGHTA, FQGNSA. V shed 3 bases, J shed 4 bases, and the junction held 5 bases outside the gene matches.

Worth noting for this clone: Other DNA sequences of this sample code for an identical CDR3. The CDR3 here is CASSSGQTNTEAFF. CDR3 DNA sequence: TGCGCCAGCAGCAGTGGACAGACGAACACTGAAGCTTTCTTT. This chain links TRBV5-1 with TRBJ1-1; perhaps TRBD1 as D (6 bases). The CDR3 sequence is 14 residues long. V dropped 4 bases and J dropped 1 base, with 11 bases sitting between them. CDR1 SGHRS and CDR2 YFSETQ come from the germline V gene.

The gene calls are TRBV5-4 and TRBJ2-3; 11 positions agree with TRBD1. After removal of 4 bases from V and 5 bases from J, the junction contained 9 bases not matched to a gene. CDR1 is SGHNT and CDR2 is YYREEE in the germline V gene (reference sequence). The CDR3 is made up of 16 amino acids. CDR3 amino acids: CASSHGQGARGDTQYF. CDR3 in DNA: TGTGCCAGCAGCCACGGACAGGGGGCGCGAGGAGATACGCAGTATTTT.

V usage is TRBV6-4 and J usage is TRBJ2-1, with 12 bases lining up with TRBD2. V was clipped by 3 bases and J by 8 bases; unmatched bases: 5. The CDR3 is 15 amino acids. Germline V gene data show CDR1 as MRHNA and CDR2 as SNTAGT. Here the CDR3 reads CASSEASGGADEQFF. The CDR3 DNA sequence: TGTGCCAGCAGTGAGGCTAGCGGGGGGGCAGATGAGCAGTTCTTC.

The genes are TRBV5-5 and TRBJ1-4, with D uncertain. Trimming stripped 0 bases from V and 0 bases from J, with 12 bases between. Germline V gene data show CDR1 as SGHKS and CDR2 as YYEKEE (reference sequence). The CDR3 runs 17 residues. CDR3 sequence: CASSLALPVATNEKLFF. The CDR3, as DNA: TGTGCCAGCAGCTTGGCGCTTCCAGTTGCAACTAATGAAAAACTGTTTTTT.

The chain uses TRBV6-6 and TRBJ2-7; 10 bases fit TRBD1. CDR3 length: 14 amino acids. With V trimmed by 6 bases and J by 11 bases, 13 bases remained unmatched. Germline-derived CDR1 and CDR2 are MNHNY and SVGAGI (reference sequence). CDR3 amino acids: CASSLRQGAGKKYF. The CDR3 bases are TGTGCCAGCAGCCTTCGACAGGGGGCAGGGAAAAAGTACTTC.